These 14 T cell receptor beta chains share one sample of origin, sequenced in a study of OX40 agonist ivuxolimab in advanced cancers. Libraries were prepared by immunoSEQ multiplex PCR; TCRdb keeps only in-frame clonotypes and omits some of them. The sample consists of roughly 58,000 clones, approximately 90% of them appearing once. The source was CD4+ or CD8+ T cells sorted from blood, collected in a trial of the OX40 agonist ivuxolimab. Receptors were obtained from an adult with an advanced solid tumor such as melanoma, head and neck, liver or kidney cancer.

The chain combines TRBV5-1 with TRBJ2-7; 10 positions match TRBD2. Germline-derived CDR1 and CDR2 are SGHRS and YFSETQ. The ends lost 3 bases at V and 1 base at J; junction bases unmatched: 16. The CDR3 sequence is 19 residues long. The CDR3 nucleotides are TGCGCCAGCAGCTCAGGACTAGCGGTCACAAACCAACCGTCCTACGAGCAGTACTTC. It yields the protein CASSSGLAVTNQPSYEQYF.

A word on this clone: Other DNA sequences in the same sample also yield this CDR3. The chain joins TRBV2 to TRBJ2-5, with 7 bases that match TRBD1. This CDR3 contains 13 residues. The J segment lost 2 bases and the V segment lost 5 bases, leaving 2 bases of the junction unmatched. CDR1 is SNHLY and CDR2 is FYNNEI in the germline V gene. The CDR3 reads CASSRDSQETQYF. CDR3 DNA: TGTGCCAGCAGTAGGGACAGTCAAGAGACCCAGTACTTC.

A single count supports this clone. The chain recombines TRBV10-3 with TRBJ2-5; 7 positions match TRBD2. Germline V gene data show CDR1 as ENHRY and CDR2 as SYGVKD. The length of the CDR3 is 16 residues. With V trimmed by 0 bases and J by 1 base, 5 bases remained unmatched. This chain's CDR3 is CAISESSGATQETQYF. The DNA of the CDR3 is TGTGCCATCAGTGAGTCCAGCGGGGCGACCCAAGAGACCCAGTACTTC.

This rearrangement joins TRBV27 to TRBJ1-2; D is unresolved. The germline V gene has CDR1 MNHEY and CDR2 SMNVEV (reference sequence). This CDR3 is 13 amino acids long. The V end lost 6 bases, the J end lost 4 bases, and 12 bases lay between the germline ends. Here the CDR3 reads CASSTQIGYGYTF. In DNA, the CDR3 is TGTGCCAGCAGCACCCAAATTGGCTATGGCTACACCTTC.

This chain uses TRBV18 with TRBJ1-4, with 7 bases aligning to TRBD1. Germline V gives CDR1 KGHSH, CDR2 LQKENI. V lost 6 bases and J lost 5; bases outside the gene matches: 3. This CDR3 spans 13 amino acids. The CDR3 reads CASSRDSNEKLFF. The CDR3 coding sequence is TGTGCCAGCTCCCGGGACAGCAATGAAAAACTGTTTTTT.

V is TRBV6-1 and J is TRBJ1-2; the D is unclear. The V end lost 11 bases, the J end lost 8 bases, and 24 bases lay between the germline ends. The CDR3 has 14 residues. Germline V gives CDR1 MNHNS, CDR2 SASEGT. CDR3 protein: CAGVPQGRWEGYTF. Here the CDR3 DNA reads TGTGCCGGAGTCCCCCAAGGCAGATGGGAGGGCTACACCTTC.

The rearrangement links TRBV7-8 to TRBJ2-2; TRBD2 agrees at 13 bases. This CDR3 contains 17 residues. Germline assignment: CDR1 SGHVS and CDR2 FQNEAQ. The trim removed 6 bases at V and 0 bases at J, leaving 4 bases unmatched. CDR3 in amino acids: CASRMTSGRPNTGELFF. CDR3 coding DNA: TGTGCCAGCAGGATGACTAGCGGGAGGCCGAACACCGGGGAGCTGTTTTTT.

J is TRBJ2-6 and V is TRBV29-1; D is unclear. This CDR3 comprises 15 residues. Trimming pared 3 bases from V and 1 base from J, leaving 10 bases between. CDR1 and CDR2 from the germline V gene are SQVTM and ANQGSEA. This CDR3 is CSVEGLASGANVLTF. In nucleotides, the CDR3 is TGCAGCGTTGAGGGATTAGCATCTGGGGCCAACGTCCTGACTTTC.

The chain is built from TRBV7-2 and TRBJ2-3; D is unclear. Trimming took 5 bases from V and 0 from J, leaving 12 bases between them. The germline CDR1 and CDR2 sequences are SGHTA and FQGNSA. This CDR3 has 15 amino acids. CDR3 in DNA: TGTGCCAGCAGCAACACAGCTACTAGCACAGATACGCAGTATTTT. It is translated as CASSNTATSTDTQYF.

The rearrangement links TRBV20-1 to TRBJ2-3; the D gene is possibly TRBD2 (5 bases). The CDR3 length is 11 residues. CDR1 DFQATT and CDR2 SNEGSKA come from the germline V gene (reference sequence). The V gene lost 3 bases and the J gene lost 7 bases, with 8 bases spanning the gap. The CDR3 loop reads CSASTGNTQYF. The CDR3 DNA follows: TGCAGTGCTAGTACGGGGAATACGCAGTATTTT.

The chain recombines TRBV7-9 with TRBJ2-7; no firm D call. The CDR3 runs 12 residues. Germline CDR1 and CDR2: SEHNR and FQNEAQ (reference sequence). V shed 1 base and J shed 6 bases, with 7 bases lying between them. Written as DNA, the CDR3 is TGTGCCAGCAGCTTAGTTGGGGTCGAGCAGTACTTC. Residues: CASSLVGVEQYF.

This clone was counted once. V is TRBV6-1 and J is TRBJ2-2; a possible D gene is TRBD2 (6 bases). Germline assignment: CDR1 MNHNS and CDR2 SASEGT. CDR3 length: 15 residues. V lost 7 bases, J lost 4 bases, and 16 bases lay in between. The chain's CDR3 is CASIRTGGGTGELFF. In nucleotides, the CDR3 is TGTGCCAGCATCAGAACCGGGGGAGGCACCGGGGAGCTGTTTTTT.

V gene TRBV28 combines with J gene TRBJ2-2; D is unclear. Trimming cost V 8 bases and J 9 bases, with 10 bases left between them. Germline CDR1 reads MDHEN; CDR2 reads SYDVKM. The CDR3 length is 11 residues. The CDR3 is CASGSGWELFF. CDR3 nucleotide sequence: TGTGCCAGCGGGTCAGGATGGGAGCTGTTTTTT.

The chain carries TRBV19 and TRBJ1-1; possible D gene TRBD1, 5 bases. V was trimmed by 3 bases and J by 1 base, leaving 12 bases between them. Germline V CDR1 and CDR2: LNHDA, SQIVND (reference sequence). The CDR3 contains 15 residues. CDR3 DNA sequence: TGTGCCAGTAGTATTAGAGGGAGGGGGAACACTGAAGCTTTCTTT. Its protein is CASSIRGRGNTEAFF.